The clone carrying this TCR delta chain appeared a few times. TCRdb pairs this DNA with a much larger clone's protein that differs at residue 7, likely a read error; the protein shown was translated from the DNA. Germline-derived CDR1 and CDR2 are GEAIGNYY and EKD. Trimming stripped 0 bases from V and 0 bases from J, with 11 bases between. The CDR3 totals 18 residues. TCRdb ran CATT on the RT-PCR reads. The sample holds some 2,000 delta-chain clones, 0.33% seen once. These data belong to a study of gamma-delta T cells after stem cell transplantation. The specimen was gamma-delta T cells. This receptor was obtained from a human donor. It is not recorded whose cells these are; they may come from a transplant donor. This rearrangement joins TRDV2 to TRDJ3; a weak D match, TRDD3 (5 bases). In DNA form, the CDR3 reads TGTGCCTGTGACACCCAGCGGGGAAGCTCCTGGGACACCCGACAGATGTTTTTC. Protein product: CACDTQRGSSWDTRQMFF.